This is a list of T cell receptor beta chains from one sample in a study of blood T cell repertoires in COVID-19. TCRdb's copy holds only in-frame clones and misses some; the assay was immunoSEQ multiplex PCR. The table lists fewer than 350,000 clones, about 91% of them singletons. The sample taken for sequencing was peripheral blood. Receptors originate from a man aged 25 to 40 with COVID-19, enrolled during active disease. Both conserved end residues are part of each CDR3. Each record gives: clone size, D gene, V gene, J gene, CDR3 DNA, CDR3 protein. A D gene is named only where the DNA matches it firmly. Only some rows state a clone size, as once, few, many or a class for expanded clones.

.,TRBD2,TRBV15,TRBJ2-2,TGTGCCACCAGCAGACCAAAAATCGGACTAGCGGGTTATAACACCGGGGAGCTGTTTTTT,CATSRPKIGLAGYNTGELFF
.,TRBD2,TRBV11-2,TRBJ2-1,TGTGCCAGCAGCCTCCGGGACTACCGCAACAATGAGCAGTTCTTC,CASSLRDYRNNEQFF
.,.,TRBV28,TRBJ2-5,TGTGCCAGCGGCGGACAGAACCTAGAGACCCAGTACTTC,CASGGQNLETQYF
.,.,TRBV11-2,TRBJ1-2,TGTGCCAGCAGCCACTACGAATATGGCTACACCTTC,CASSHYEYGYTF
.,TRBD1,TRBV7-2,TRBJ2-1,TGTGCCAGCAGTCGACAGGGGGCCGTCAATGAGCAGTTCTTC,CASSRQGAVNEQFF
.,TRBD1,TRBV15,TRBJ1-1,TGTGCCACCGAAGAGACAGGGGCATCACTTGAAGCTTTCTTT,CATEETGASLEAFF
.,.,TRBV28,TRBJ1-5,TGTGCCAGCAGTAAACCAGGGTATGGTCAGCCCCAGCATTTT,CASSKPGYGQPQHF
few,TRBD2,TRBV4-3,TRBJ2-2,TGCGCCAGCAGGCAGGGACTAGCGGGATCCACCGGGGAGCTGTTTTTT,CASRQGLAGSTGELFF
.,TRBD2,TRBV28,TRBJ2-7,TGTGCCAGCAGTTCCTACTCACTAGCGGCCAGCTCCTACGAGCAGTACTTC,CASSSYSLAASSYEQYF
.,TRBD1,TRBV2,TRBJ1-1,TGTGCCAGCAGGCCGGGACAGGGGGCGGGGGCTGAAGCTTTCTTT,CASRPGQGAGAEAFF
few,.,TRBV5-6,TRBJ1-5,TGTGCCAGCAGCCGCGGGGAATATCAGCCCCAGCATTTT,CASSRGEYQPQHF
.,TRBD1,TRBV30,TRBJ2-7,TGTGCCGTACAGGGGGATTCCTACGAGCAGTACTTC,CAVQGDSYEQYF
.,TRBD1,TRBV19,TRBJ1-1,TGTGCCAGTAGCGACAGGGGGCGCGGAGCTTTCTTT,CASSDRGRGAFF
.,.,TRBV27,TRBJ1-4,TGTGCCAGCAGTTTACGGGCAGGGTATAGAATTAATGAAAAACTGTTTTTT,CASSLRAGYRINEKLFF
once,.,TRBV5-4,TRBJ1-2,TGTGCCAGCAGCTTGCCAGGGTCAAACTATGGCTACACCTTC,CASSLPGSNYGYTF
.,.,TRBV27,TRBJ1-1,TGTGCCAGCAGTTTCGGGGGGCGGACTGAAGCTTTCTTT,CASSFGGRTEAFF
.,TRBD1,TRBV2,TRBJ2-5,TGTGCCAGCAGTGGCGGGACAGGGGGGCCTTTAGAGACCCAGTACTTC,CASSGGTGGPLETQYF
.,TRBD2,TRBV15,TRBJ2-7,TGTGCCACCAGCAGAGAGGGGGCTAGCGGGATCTACGAGCAGTACTTC,CATSREGASGIYEQYF
once,.,TRBV18,TRBJ2-3,TGTGCCAGCTCCGCGTTCACGTCTAGCACAGATACGCAGTATTTT,CASSAFTSSTDTQYF
.,TRBD1,TRBV6-1,TRBJ2-7,TGTGCCAGCACTGAAGGACAGGGTGGATGGGACGAGCAGTACTTC,CASTEGQGGWDEQYF
.,.,TRBV4-3,TRBJ1-2,TGCGCCAGCAGCCAAGAGGCCGGAGGCTATGGCTACACCTTC,CASSQEAGGYGYTF
.,TRBD1,TRBV15,TRBJ2-4,TGTGCCACCAGCAGAGATCAGTGGGACAGTTGGAAAAACATTCAGTACTTC,CATSRDQWDSWKNIQYF
.,TRBD1,TRBV28,TRBJ2-7,TGTGCCAGCAGTTTAATGGACAGGAGCTCCTACGGGCAGTACTTC,CASSLMDRSSYGQYF
once,.,TRBV6-5,TRBJ2-7,TGTGCCAGCAAGAGAGTTACCTTTCCCTACGAGCAGTACTTC,CASKRVTFPYEQYF
.,.,TRBV7-9,TRBJ1-1,TGTGCCAGCAGCTCGGACCCAGGGGCTGAAGCTTTCTTT,CASSSDPGAEAFF
.,.,TRBV18,TRBJ1-5,TGTGCCAGCTCAACGGGGAAGGATCAGCCCCAGCATTTT,CASSTGKDQPQHF
.,.,TRBV5-1,TRBJ1-1,TGCGCCAGCAGCCCAAGGACAGACCCCACTGAAGCTTTCTTT,CASSPRTDPTEAFF
.,TRBD1,TRBV7-2,TRBJ1-2,TGTGCCAGCAGCCCGGAGGACAGGGGGCGTCTTGGCTACACCTTC,CASSPEDRGRLGYTF
.,TRBD1,TRBV10-3,TRBJ2-5,TGTGCCATCAGTGACTCGGGACGGGACAGGGGACGGGAGACCCAGTACTTC,CAISDSGRDRGRETQYF
.,.,TRBV19,TRBJ2-2,TGTGCCAGTAGTGCCACTTTTCTGAGGAGCACCGGGGAGCTGTTTTTT,CASSATFLRSTGELFF
few,TRBD1,TRBV10-3,TRBJ1-3,TGTGCCAGCCGAGCGGGACAGGGGGCGCATAAGGAGGGAAACACCATATATTTT,CASRAGQGAHKEGNTIYF
.,TRBD2,TRBV5-8,TRBJ2-1,TGTGCCAGCAGCTCCGGACTAGCGGGAGTTTGGGGTTACAATGAGCAGTTCTTC,CASSSGLAGVWGYNEQFF
once,.,TRBV4-3,TRBJ2-7,TGCGCCAGCAGCCAAGATGGCTGGGAGGAGGCCTACGAGCAGTACTTC,CASSQDGWEEAYEQYF
.,.,TRBV2,TRBJ2-7,TGTGCCAGCATCGACGGGGGTGGGTCCTACGAGCAGTACTTC,CASIDGGGSYEQYF
.,.,TRBV7-8,TRBJ2-5,TGTGCCAGCAGCCCCCACGAGTACCAAGAGACCCAGTACTTC,CASSPHEYQETQYF
.,.,TRBV12-5,TRBJ1-5,TGTGCTAGTGGTCTAAACCCGGGACACAAGAATCAGCCCCAGCATTTT,CASGLNPGHKNQPQHF
once,TRBD2,TRBV10-2,TRBJ2-1,TGCGCCAGCAGTGAGACGGGACTAGCGGGAGGGTATGGCTACAATGAGCAGTTCTTC,CASSETGLAGGYGYNEQFF
.,TRBD1,TRBV19,TRBJ1-1,TGTGCCAGTAGTAGGGGACAGCTGAACACTGAAGCTTTCTTT,CASSRGQLNTEAFF
.,TRBD2,TRBV4-3,TRBJ2-1,TGCGCCAGCAGCCCCGGGGGACTAGCGGGAGGGGGTGAGCAGTTCTTC,CASSPGGLAGGGEQFF
few,TRBD1,TRBV18,TRBJ2-3,TGTGCCAGCTCACTCCGACAGGGGAGGACAGATACGCAGTATTTT,CASSLRQGRTDTQYF
.,TRBD1,TRBV5-1,TRBJ1-2,TGCGCCAGCAGCTTCGGACAGGCCTCCTATGGCTACACCTTC,CASSFGQASYGYTF
.,.,TRBV6-2/TRBV6-3,TRBJ2-1,TGTGCCAGCAGTGCACCACTAGCAGGGGGGCATGAGCAGTTCTTC,CASSAPLAGGHEQFF
.,.,TRBV2,TRBJ2-6,TGTGCCAGCAGTCTCAGGGGTTCTGGGGCCAACGTCCTGACTTTC,CASSLRGSGANVLTF
.,TRBD1,TRBV28,TRBJ1-2,TGTGCCAGCAGTTGGGACAGGATCAACTATGGCTACACCTTC,CASSWDRINYGYTF
.,.,TRBV20-1,TRBJ2-7,TGCAGTGCTCGGACTGGCAACGAGCAGTACTTC,CSARTGNEQYF
.,.,TRBV18,TRBJ2-7,TGTGCCACCTCGTCGTGGACAACATACGAGCAGTACTTC,CATSSWTTYEQYF
.,.,TRBV15,TRBJ2-7,TGTGCCACCAGCAGTCATTCCCCAGGAAACTACGAGCAGTACTTC,CATSSHSPGNYEQYF
.,.,TRBV19,TRBJ1-5,TGTGCCAGTAGTATAGTCGGAGATCAGCCCCAGCATTTT,CASSIVGDQPQHF
.,TRBD1,TRBV7-2,TRBJ1-2,TGTGCCAGCAGCTTCGACAGGGGAGGGGGAGGCTACACCTTC,CASSFDRGGGGYTF
.,TRBD1,TRBV7-6,TRBJ2-7,TGTGCCAGCAGCCAAAGGACAGGGCAACACGAGCAGTACTTC,CASSQRTGQHEQYF
.,TRBD1,TRBV7-6,TRBJ2-2,TGTGCCAGCAGCTTCCTTCCGGGACAGGGTATCGCCGGGGAGCTGTTTTTT,CASSFLPGQGIAGELFF
.,.,TRBV6-5,TRBJ2-7,TGTGCCAGCGGGAGACGTTGGGGTAGCAACGAGCAGTACTTC,CASGRRWGSNEQYF
.,TRBD1,TRBV7-9,TRBJ2-7,TGTGCCAGCAGTCCTGACAGGGGCCTACCCCTCGGCTTC,CASSPDRGLPLGF
.,TRBD2,TRBV6-1,TRBJ2-7,TGTGCCAGCAGCGAGGGGACTAGCGGGACCTACGAGCAGTACTTC,CASSEGTSGTYEQYF
.,.,TRBV6-2/TRBV6-3,TRBJ1-1,TGTGCCAGCAGTTTCTCCCACCTTGACAGGAACACTGAAGCTTTCTTT,CASSFSHLDRNTEAFF
.,.,TRBV28,TRBJ2-7,TGTGCCAGCAGTTTTTTCGGGAGTGGAGACGAGCAGTACTTC,CASSFFGSGDEQYF
.,TRBD2,TRBV15,TRBJ2-3,TGTGCCACCAGCAGAGGCTTAGACCTAGCGGGGGCGCATCTGGATACGCAGTATTTT,CATSRGLDLAGAHLDTQYF
.,TRBD1,TRBV5-1,TRBJ2-2,TGCGCCAGCAGCTTGGATCCTCCGACAGGGAGAACCGGGGAGCTGTTTTTT,CASSLDPPTGRTGELFF